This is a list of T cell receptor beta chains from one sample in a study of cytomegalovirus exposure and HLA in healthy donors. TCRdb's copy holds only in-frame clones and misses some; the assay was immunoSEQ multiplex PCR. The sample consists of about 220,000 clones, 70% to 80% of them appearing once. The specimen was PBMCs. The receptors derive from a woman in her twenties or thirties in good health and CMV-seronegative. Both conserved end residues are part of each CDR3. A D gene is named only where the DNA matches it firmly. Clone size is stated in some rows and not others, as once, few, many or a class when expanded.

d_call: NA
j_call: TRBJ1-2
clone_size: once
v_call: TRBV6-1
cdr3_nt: TGTGCCAGCATCGGAAGGTCAGGGGCCTTC
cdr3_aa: CASIGRSGAF

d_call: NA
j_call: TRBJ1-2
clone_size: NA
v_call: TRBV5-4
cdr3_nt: TGTGCCAGCAGCTCCTTAGGGGTCGCACTCTATGGCTACACCTTC
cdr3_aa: CASSSLGVALYGYTF

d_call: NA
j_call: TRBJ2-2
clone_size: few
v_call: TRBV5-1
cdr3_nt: TGCGCCAGCAGCGACTTCGGCACAAACACCGGGGAGCTGTTTTTT
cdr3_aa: CASSDFGTNTGELFF

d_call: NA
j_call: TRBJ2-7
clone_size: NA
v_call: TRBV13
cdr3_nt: TGTGCCAGCAGCTTAGGGTACACCCCTTTGGACGAGCAGTACTTC
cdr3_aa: CASSLGYTPLDEQYF

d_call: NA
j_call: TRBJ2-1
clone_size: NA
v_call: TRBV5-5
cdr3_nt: TGTGCCAGCAGATCGGACATTAATGAGCAGTTCTTC
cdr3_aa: CASRSDINEQFF

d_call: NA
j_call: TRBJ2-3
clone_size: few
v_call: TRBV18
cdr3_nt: TGTGCCAGCTCACCAACGCAGGCGTTCGGCACAGATACGCAGTATTTT
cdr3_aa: CASSPTQAFGTDTQYF

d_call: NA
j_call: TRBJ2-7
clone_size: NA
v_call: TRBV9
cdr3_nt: TGTGCCAGCAGTTCGGACGCTTCGGGGGAGCAGTACTTC
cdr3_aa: CASSSDASGEQYF

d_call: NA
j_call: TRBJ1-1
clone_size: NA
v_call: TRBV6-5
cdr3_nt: TGTGCCAGCAGTCCCTGGACAGAGAACACTGAAGCTTTCTTT
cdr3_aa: CASSPWTENTEAFF

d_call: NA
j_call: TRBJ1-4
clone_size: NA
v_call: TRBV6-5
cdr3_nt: TGTGCCAGCAGTTACGGCGACGGGGGGGCGGGTGAAAAACTGTTTTTT
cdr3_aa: CASSYGDGGAGEKLFF

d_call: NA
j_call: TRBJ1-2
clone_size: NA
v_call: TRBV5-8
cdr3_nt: TGTGCCAGCAGTCCGGGTAGCTATGGCTACACCTTC
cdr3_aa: CASSPGSYGYTF

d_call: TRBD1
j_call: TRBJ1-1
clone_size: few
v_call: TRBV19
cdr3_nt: TGTGCCAGTAGTATCGACAGGGGATTGGGAGCTTTCTTT
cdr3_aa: CASSIDRGLGAFF

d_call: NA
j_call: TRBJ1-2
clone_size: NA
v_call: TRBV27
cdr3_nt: TGTGCCAGCAGGGGAGGGAACTATGGCTACACCTTC
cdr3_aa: CASRGGNYGYTF

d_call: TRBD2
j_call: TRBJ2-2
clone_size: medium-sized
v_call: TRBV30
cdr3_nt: TGTGCCTGGAGATTAGCGGGGGGGGACACCGGGGAGCTGTTTTTT
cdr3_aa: CAWRLAGGDTGELFF

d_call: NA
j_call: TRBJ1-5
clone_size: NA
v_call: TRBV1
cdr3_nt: TGCACCAGCAGTGAACCCCCGGCAGGCGGGCATCAGCCCCAGCATTTT
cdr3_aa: CTSSEPPAGGHQPQHF

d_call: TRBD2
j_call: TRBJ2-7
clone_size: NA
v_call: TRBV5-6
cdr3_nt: TGTGCCAGCAGCCTCGGGACTACATTTTACGAGCAGTACTTC
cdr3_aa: CASSLGTTFYEQYF

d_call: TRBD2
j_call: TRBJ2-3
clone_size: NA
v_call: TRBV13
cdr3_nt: TGTGCCAGCAGCTTAGTGGGACTAGCGGGACCCCCAGATACGCAGTATTTT
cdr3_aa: CASSLVGLAGPPDTQYF

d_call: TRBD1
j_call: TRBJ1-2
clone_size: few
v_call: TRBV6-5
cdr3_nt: TGTGCCAGCAGTTACTTGGACAGGGGTGGCTACACCTTC
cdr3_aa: CASSYLDRGGYTF

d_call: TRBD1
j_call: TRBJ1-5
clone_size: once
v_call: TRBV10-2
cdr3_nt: TGCGCCAGCAGACCGGGACAGGGGGCGAGTCAGCCCCAGCATTTT
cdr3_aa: CASRPGQGASQPQHF

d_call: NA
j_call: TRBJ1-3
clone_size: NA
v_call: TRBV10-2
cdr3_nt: TGCGCCAGCAGTGAGCGGACTTACGGCCGGACAGCACCCTCTGGAAACACCATATATTTT
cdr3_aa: CASSERTYGRTAPSGNTIYF

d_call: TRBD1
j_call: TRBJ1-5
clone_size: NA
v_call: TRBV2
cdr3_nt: TGTGCCAGCAGTGGAGGGACAGGGAGCAATCAGCCCCAGCATTTT
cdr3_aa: CASSGGTGSNQPQHF

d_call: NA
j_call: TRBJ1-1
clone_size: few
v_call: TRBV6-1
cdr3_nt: TGTGCCAGCACGGGGGTTCAAGACAGGAACACTGAAGCTTTCTTT
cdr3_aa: CASTGVQDRNTEAFF

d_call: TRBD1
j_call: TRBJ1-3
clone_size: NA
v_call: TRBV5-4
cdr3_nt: TGTGCCAGCAGCCCCGGACAGGGGGCTGGAAACACCATATATTTT
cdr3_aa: CASSPGQGAGNTIYF

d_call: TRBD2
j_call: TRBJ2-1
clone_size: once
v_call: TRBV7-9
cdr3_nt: TGTGCCAGCAGCTGGACTAGCGGGTCCTACAATGAGCAGTTCTTC
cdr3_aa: CASSWTSGSYNEQFF

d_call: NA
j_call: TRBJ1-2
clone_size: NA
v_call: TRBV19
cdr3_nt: TGTGCCAGTAGTTCAGGGGCCGATGGCTACACCTTC
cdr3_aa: CASSSGADGYTF

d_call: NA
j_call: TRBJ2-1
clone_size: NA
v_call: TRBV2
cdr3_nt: TGTGCCAGCAGGGCAGGGTTCAGCTCCTACAATGAGCAGTTCTTC
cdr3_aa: CASRAGFSSYNEQFF

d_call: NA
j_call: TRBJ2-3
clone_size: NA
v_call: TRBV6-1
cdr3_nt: TGTGCCAGCAGTGAATGGGCAGGGGAAACAGATACGCAGTATTTT
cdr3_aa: CASSEWAGETDTQYF

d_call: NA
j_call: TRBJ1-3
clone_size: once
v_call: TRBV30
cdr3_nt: TGTGCCTGGAGTGCCCTGGGCTTTACTGGAAACACCATATATTTT
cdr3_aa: CAWSALGFTGNTIYF

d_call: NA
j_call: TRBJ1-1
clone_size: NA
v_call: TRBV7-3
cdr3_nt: TGTGCCAGCAGCCTTGAACGCGGCACTGAAGCTTTCTTT
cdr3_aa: CASSLERGTEAFF

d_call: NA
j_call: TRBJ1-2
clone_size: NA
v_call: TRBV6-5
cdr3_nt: TGTGCCAGCCTGAGCCAAAAGGGGCTGAACTATGGCTACACCTTC
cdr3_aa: CASLSQKGLNYGYTF

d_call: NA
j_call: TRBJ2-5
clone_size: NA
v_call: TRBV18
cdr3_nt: TGTGCCAGCTCAGCCATGGGGGGTGCCGAGACCCAGTACTTC
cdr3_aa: CASSAMGGAETQYF

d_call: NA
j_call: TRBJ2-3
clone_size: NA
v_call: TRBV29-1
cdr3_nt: TGCAGCGTTGGCCCCCTCCGGTCAGATACGCAGTATTTT
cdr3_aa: CSVGPLRSDTQYF

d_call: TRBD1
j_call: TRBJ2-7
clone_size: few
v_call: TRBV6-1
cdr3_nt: TGTGCCATTCGGACAGGCCACTTGGAGCAGTACTTC
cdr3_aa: CAIRTGHLEQYF

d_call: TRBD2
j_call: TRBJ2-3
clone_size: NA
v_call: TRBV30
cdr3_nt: TGTGCCTGGAGTGTAGGGGGACTAGCAGGAGATACGCAGTATTTT
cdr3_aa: CAWSVGGLAGDTQYF

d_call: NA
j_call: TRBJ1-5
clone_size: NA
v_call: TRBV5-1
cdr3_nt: TGCGCCAGCAGCTTGGCGGGGGACCACAATCAGCCCCAGCATTTT
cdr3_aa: CASSLAGDHNQPQHF

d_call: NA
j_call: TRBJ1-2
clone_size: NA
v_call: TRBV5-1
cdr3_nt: TGCGCCAGCAGCGTGGGTACCGGGTCGCAATTCTATGGCTACACCTTC
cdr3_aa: CASSVGTGSQFYGYTF

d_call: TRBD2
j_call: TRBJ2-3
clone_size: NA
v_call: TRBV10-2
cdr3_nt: TGCGCCAGCGCTACCCCCGGGACTAGCGGGGGGGGCCGCACAGATACGCAGTATTTT
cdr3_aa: CASATPGTSGGGRTDTQYF

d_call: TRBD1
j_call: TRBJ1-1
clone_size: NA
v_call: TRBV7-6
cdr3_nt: TGTGCCAGCAGCCAGGGGGGTTTCTGGGCTGAAGCTTTCTTT
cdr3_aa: CASSQGGFWAEAFF

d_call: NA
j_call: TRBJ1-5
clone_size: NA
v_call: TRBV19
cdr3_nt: TGTGCCAGTAGTATAGGGGGCAGGCCCTTCTTCGAGCCCCAGCATTTT
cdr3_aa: CASSIGGRPFFEPQHF

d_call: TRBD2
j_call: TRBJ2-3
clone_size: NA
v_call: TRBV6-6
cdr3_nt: TGTGCCAGCAGCCCCGGGGGGGGGCGCACAGATACGCAGTATTTT
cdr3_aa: CASSPGGGRTDTQYF

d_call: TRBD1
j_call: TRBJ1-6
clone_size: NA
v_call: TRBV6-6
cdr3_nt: TGTGCCAGCAGTACCGGACAGGGGTCTTCACCCCTCCACTTT
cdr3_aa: CASSTGQGSSPLHF

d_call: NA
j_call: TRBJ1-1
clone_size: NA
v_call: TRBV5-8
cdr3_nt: TGTGCCAGCAGCTTGCGACAGTCGAACACTGAAGCTTTCTTT
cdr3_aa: CASSLRQSNTEAFF

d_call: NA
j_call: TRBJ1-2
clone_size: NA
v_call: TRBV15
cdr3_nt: TGTGCCACCAGCAGAGATGGTTGGCCTGGCTACACCTTC
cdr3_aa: CATSRDGWPGYTF

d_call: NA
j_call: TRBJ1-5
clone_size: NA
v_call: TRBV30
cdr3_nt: TGTGCCTGGGCGACAGGTACAGATCAGCCCCAGCATTTT
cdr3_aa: CAWATGTDQPQHF

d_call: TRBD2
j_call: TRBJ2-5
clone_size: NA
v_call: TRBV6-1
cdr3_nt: TGTGCCAGCAGTGCCGGGACTAGCGCTGGTAGGGAGACCCAGTACTTC
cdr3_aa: CASSAGTSAGRETQYF

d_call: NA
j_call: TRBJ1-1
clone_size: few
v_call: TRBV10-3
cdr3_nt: TGTGCCATCAGTGAGTCGGTGGAGGGAGGTGAAGCTTTCTTT
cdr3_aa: CAISESVEGGEAFF

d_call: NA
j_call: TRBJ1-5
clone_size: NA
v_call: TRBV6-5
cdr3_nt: TGTGCCAGCAGTTCCACAGGGAAGTGGGATCAGCCCCAGCATTTT
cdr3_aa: CASSSTGKWDQPQHF

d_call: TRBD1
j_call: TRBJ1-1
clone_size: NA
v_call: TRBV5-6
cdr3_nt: TGTGCCAGCAGCCCCAGGACAGGGGGCATGAACACTGAAGCTTTCTTT
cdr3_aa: CASSPRTGGMNTEAFF

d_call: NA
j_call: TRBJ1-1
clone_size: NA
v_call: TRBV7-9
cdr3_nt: TGTGCCAGCAGCTTCGACGGAGACACTGAAGCTTTCTTT
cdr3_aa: CASSFDGDTEAFF

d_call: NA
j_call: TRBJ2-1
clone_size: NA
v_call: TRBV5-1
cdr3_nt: NA
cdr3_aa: CASILGGGSYNEQFF

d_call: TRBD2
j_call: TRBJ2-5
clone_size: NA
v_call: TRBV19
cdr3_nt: TGTGCCAGTAGGGACATAGCGGGAGGGCCGTTGGAGACCCAGTACTTC
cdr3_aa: CASRDIAGGPLETQYF

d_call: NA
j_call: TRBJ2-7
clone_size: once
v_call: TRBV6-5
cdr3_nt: TGTGCCAGCAGTTATGGAGAAAGGGAGCAGTACTTC
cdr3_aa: CASSYGEREQYF

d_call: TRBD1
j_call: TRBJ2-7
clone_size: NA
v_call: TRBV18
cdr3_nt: TGTGCCAGCTCACTAGGTGGAGGGACAGGGGTCAACGAGCAGTACTTC
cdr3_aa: CASSLGGGTGVNEQYF

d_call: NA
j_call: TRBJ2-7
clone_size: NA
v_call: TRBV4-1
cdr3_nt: TGCGCCAGCAGCCCATTAATGGAGGCCCCCTACGAGCAGTACTTC
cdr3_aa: CASSPLMEAPYEQYF

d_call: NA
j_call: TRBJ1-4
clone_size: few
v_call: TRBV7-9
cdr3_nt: TGTGCCAGCAGCTCCTCGGACTGGCGGGAAAAACTGTTTTTT
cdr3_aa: CASSSSDWREKLFF

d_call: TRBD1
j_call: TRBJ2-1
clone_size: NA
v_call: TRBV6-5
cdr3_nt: TGTGCCAGCACTGACCCGGACAGGGGGGATGAGCAGTTCTTC
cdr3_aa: CASTDPDRGDEQFF

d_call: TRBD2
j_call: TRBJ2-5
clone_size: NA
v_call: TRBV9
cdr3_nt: TGTGCCAGCAGCCCGGGGACTAGCGGGAGCGATTGGGAGACCCAGTACTTC
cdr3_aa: CASSPGTSGSDWETQYF

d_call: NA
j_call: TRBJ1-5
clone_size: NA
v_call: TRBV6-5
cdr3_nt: TGTGCCAGCAGCCCAGGTGTGAATCAGCCCCAGCATTTT
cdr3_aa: CASSPGVNQPQHF

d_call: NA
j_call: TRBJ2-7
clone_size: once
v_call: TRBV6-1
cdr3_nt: TGTGCCAGCAGTGAAGTATACGGGTTCACCGAGCAGTACTTC
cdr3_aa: CASSEVYGFTEQYF

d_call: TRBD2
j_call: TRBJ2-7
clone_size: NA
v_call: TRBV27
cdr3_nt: TGTGCCAGCAGTCTTCTAGCGGGAAGCTACGAGCAGTACTTC
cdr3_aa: CASSLLAGSYEQYF